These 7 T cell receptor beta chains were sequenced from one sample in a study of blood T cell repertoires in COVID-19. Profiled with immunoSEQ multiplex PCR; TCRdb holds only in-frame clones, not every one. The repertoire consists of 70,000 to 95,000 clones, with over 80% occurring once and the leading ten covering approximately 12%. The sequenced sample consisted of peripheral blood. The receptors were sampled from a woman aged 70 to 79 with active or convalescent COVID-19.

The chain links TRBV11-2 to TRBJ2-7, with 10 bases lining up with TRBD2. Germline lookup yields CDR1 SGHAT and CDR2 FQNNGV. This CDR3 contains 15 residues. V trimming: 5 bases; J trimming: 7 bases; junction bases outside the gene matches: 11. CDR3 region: CASSPGSGGANEQYF. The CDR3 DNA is TGTGCCAGCAGCCCCGGGAGCGGGGGGGCAAATGAGCAGTACTTC. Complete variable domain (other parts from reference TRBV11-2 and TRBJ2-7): EAGVAQSPRYKIIEKRQSVAFWCNPISGHATLYWYQQILGQGPKLLIQFQNNGVVDDSQLPKDRFSAERLKGVDSTLKIQPAKLEDSAVYLCASSPGSGGANEQYFGPGTRLTVT.

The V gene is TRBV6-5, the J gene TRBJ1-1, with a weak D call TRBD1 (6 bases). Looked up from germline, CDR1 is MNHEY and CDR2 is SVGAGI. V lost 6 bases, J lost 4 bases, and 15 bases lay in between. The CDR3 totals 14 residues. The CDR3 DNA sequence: TGTGCCAGCAGGTACAGGGAGGCGGGCACTGAAGCTTTCTTT. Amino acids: CASRYREAGTEAFF.

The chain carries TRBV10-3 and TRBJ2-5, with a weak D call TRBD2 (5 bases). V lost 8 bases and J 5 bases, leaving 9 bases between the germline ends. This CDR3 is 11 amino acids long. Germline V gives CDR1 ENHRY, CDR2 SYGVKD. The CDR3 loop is CAIGRGETQYF. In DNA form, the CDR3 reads TGTGCCATCGGGCGCGGGGAGACCCAGTACTTC.

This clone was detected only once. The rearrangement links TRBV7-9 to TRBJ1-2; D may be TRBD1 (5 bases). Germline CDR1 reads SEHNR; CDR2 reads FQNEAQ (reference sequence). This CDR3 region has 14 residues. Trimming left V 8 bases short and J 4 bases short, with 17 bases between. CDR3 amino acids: CASGWAGVAYGYTF. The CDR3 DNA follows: TGTGCCAGCGGATGGGCGGGGGTTGCCTATGGCTACACCTTC. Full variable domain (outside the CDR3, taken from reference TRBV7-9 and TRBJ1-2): DTGVSQNPRHKITKRGQNVTFRCDPISEHNRLYWYRQTLGQGPEFLTYFQNEAQLEKSRLLSDRFSAERPKGSFSTLEIQRTEQGDSAMYLCASGWAGVAYGYTFGSGTRLTVV.

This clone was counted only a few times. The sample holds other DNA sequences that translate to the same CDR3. Here the CDR3 reads CASSSGQLSYTF. In nucleotides, the CDR3 is TGTGCCAGCAGTTCGGGACAGCTGAGCTACACCTTC. This chain connects TRBV28 to TRBJ1-2; 7 nucleotides line up with TRBD1. The trim removed 4 bases at V and 9 bases at J, leaving 5 bases unmatched. The CDR3 covers 12 residues. Germline CDR1 is MDHEN and CDR2 is SYDVKM.

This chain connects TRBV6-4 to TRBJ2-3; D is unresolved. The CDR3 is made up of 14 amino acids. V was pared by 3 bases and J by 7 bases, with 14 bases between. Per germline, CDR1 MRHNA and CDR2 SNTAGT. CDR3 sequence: CASSEHPTSHTQYF. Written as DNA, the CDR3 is TGTGCCAGCAGTGAACACCCGACAAGCCATACGCAGTATTTT.

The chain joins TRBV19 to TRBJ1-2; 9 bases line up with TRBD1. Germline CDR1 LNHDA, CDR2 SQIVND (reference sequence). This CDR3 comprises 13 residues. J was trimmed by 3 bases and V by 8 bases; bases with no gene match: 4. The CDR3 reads CASRDRADYGYTF. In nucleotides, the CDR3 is TGTGCCAGTCGGGACAGGGCAGACTATGGCTACACCTTC.